The 12 T cell receptor beta chains below come from one sample, sequenced in a study of Graves' ophthalmopathy and Graves' hyperthyroidism. Amplification of the TCR beta CDR3 regions used RNA transcripts (as template). Second-round multiplex PCR followed a first-round RT-PCR using HTBI primers. TCRdb reanalysed the multiplex PCR reads using MiXCR and keeps one entry per CDR3 protein. The data contain hundreds of thousands of distinct CDR3 sequences, roughly 39% of them seen just once; the ten biggest clones take up around 3.3%. Source material: peripheral blood. The receptors stem from an adult man with Graves' ophthalmopathy.

The chain has TRBV24-1 and TRBJ2-3; unclear D gene. From germline, CDR1 is KGHDR and CDR2 SFDVKD. Trimming shortened V by 5 bases and J by 4 bases, and 12 bases separated the two germline ends. The CDR3 totals 14 residues. The CDR3 nucleotides are TGTGCCACCAGTGGCTCGGATGGTTCAGATACGCAGTATTTT. It codes for CATSGSDGSDTQYF.

This clonotype was counted many times. The chain combines TRBV7-8 with TRBJ2-7, with D perhaps matching TRBD1 or TRBD2 (5 bases each). The CDR3 has 15 residues. In germline, CDR1 is SGHVS, CDR2 FQNEAQ. V lost 3 bases to trimming and J lost 4 bases, with 16 bases between them. DNA of the CDR3: TGTGCCAGCAGCTTGAGGGACCAGATACTTTACGAGCAGTACTTC. Amino acids: CASSLRDQILYEQYF.

The chain has TRBV7-2 and TRBJ1-1, with TRBD1 matching 8 bases. Per the germline V gene, CDR1 is SGHTA and CDR2 is FQGNSA. This CDR3 region has 15 residues. J gave up 0 bases and V 8 bases, and 8 bases lay outside the gene matches. The CDR3 bases are TGTGCCAGCTCAAGGGCAGGGGGCATGAACACTGAAGCTTTCTTT. Protein sequence: CASSRAGGMNTEAFF. The variable domain in full, with the rest retrieved from reference TRBV7-2 and TRBJ1-1, is GAGVSQSPSNKVTEKGKDVELRCDPISGHTALYWYRQSLGQGLEFLIYFQGNSAPDKSGLPSDRFSAERTGGSVSTLTIQRTQQEDSAVYLCASSRAGGMNTEAFFGQGTRLTVV.

The chain combines TRBV5-1 with TRBJ2-5; D might be TRBD1 (6 bases). The CDR3 spans 16 residues. Trimming removed 5 bases at V and 4 bases at J, with 21 bases between. Germline CDR1 is SGHRS and CDR2 is YFSETQ. In DNA form, the CDR3 reads TGCGCCAGCAGAAATGTCCTCAGGGGTAGAGGAGAGACCCAGTACTTC. It is translated as CASRNVLRGRGETQYF.

The chain carries TRBV11-2 and TRBJ1-2; no definite D call. Germline CDR1 SGHAT, CDR2 FQNNGV. V lost 6 bases and J 1 base, leaving 12 bases between the germline ends. The CDR3 consists of 14 residues. The CDR3 spells CASRDRSLNYGYTF. The CDR3 DNA reads TGTGCCAGCAGAGACCGGAGTCTTAACTATGGCTACACCTTC.

Remarks on this clonotype: This may be a read error, as it is one base from a much larger clone. Without the conserved terminal phenylalanine or tryptophan, this CDR3 likely stems from a read error. The chain combines TRBV15 with TRBJ2-7; 8 nucleotides agree with TRBD2. The V gene end was trimmed by 0 bases and the J gene end by 3 bases; junction bases not matched to a gene: 4. CDR3 length equals 15 residues. Per the germline V gene, CDR1 is LNHNV and CDR2 is YYDKDF (reference sequence). The CDR3 region has the DNA TGTGCCACCAGCAGAGAGGCGGGAGGCAACTACGAGCAGTACCTC. It translates to CATSREAGGNYEQYL.

V and J are TRBV11-1 and TRBJ2-6; TRBD1 matches 8 bases. The CDR3 totals 18 residues. Germline V CDR1 and CDR2: SGHAT, FQDESV (reference sequence). Trimming took 6 bases from V and 0 from J; bases not matched to a gene: 10. The chain's CDR3 is CASSWDRILISGANVLTF. In DNA form, the CDR3 reads TGTGCCAGCAGTTGGGACAGGATCCTCATCTCTGGGGCCAACGTCCTGACTTTC.

The V gene is TRBV5-6, the J gene TRBJ1-2; D not resolved. CDR1 SGHDT and CDR2 YYEEEE come from the germline V gene. The CDR3 is 12 residues long. V was clipped by 3 bases and J by 8 bases, with 11 bases between them. The CDR3 loop is CASSWGSGGYTF. CDR3 nucleotides: TGTGCCAGCAGCTGGGGAAGCGGGGGCTACACCTTC.

A note on this clonotype: A much larger clone differs from this one at a single base, so this may be a read error. The chain combines TRBV11-2 with TRBJ1-3; D remains unclear. The CDR3 runs to 14 residues. Per germline, CDR1 SGHAT and CDR2 FQNNGV. The chain's CDR3 is CASSLMSSGNAIYF. The CDR3 region has the DNA TGTGCCAGCAGCTTAATGAGCTCTGGAAACGCCATATATTTT.

This clonotype has a count of ten or more. This chain connects TRBV5-1 to TRBJ2-7, with TRBD1 matching over 7 bases. The V and J ends lost 0 bases and 6 bases, in that order; junction bases with no gene match: 6. The germline V gene has CDR1 SGHRS and CDR2 YFSETQ. The CDR3 contains 14 residues. CDR3 DNA sequence: TGCGCCAGCAGCTTGGGACAGGGCTGGGGCGAGCAGTACTTC. Translation gives CASSLGQGWGEQYF.

This clonotype was picked up many times. J is TRBJ2-2 and V is TRBV19; no reliable D call. The CDR3 has 15 amino acids. Germline V CDR1 and CDR2: LNHDA, SQIVND (reference sequence). Trimming removed 10 bases at V and 0 bases at J, with 15 bases between. CDR3 region: CATHPDLANTGELFF. CDR3 DNA sequence: TGTGCCACTCACCCGGACCTCGCGAACACCGGGGAGCTGTTTTTT.

This clonotype was counted many times. This rearrangement joins TRBV10-3 to TRBJ2-5, with D possibly matching TRBD2 (5 bases). The CDR3 is made up of 16 amino acids. CDR1 is ENHRY, CDR2 SYGVKD, per germline. The V gene lost 6 bases and the J gene lost 5 bases, with 22 bases spanning the gap. The CDR3, as DNA: TGTGCCATCAGCCCCGCGATCCGTTCTTGGAGGGAGACCCAGTACTTC. Its protein product is CAISPAIRSWRETQYF.